This is a list of T cell receptor beta chains from one sample in a study of glioma-infiltrating T cells. TCRdb used MiXCR to reprocess the multiplex PCR reads, holding one entry per CDR3 protein. Of tens of thousands of distinct CDR3 sequences in the sample, less than 30% were seen once. The sequenced sample was glioma tissue, nonneoplastic brain tissue, or PBMCs (not recorded which). Every receptor here comes from a human donor with low-grade glioma or glioblastoma, undergoing nonglioma brain surgery, or in good health (not recorded which). Both conserved end residues are trimmed from each CDR3. The order of the fields is V gene, J gene, clone size, CDR3 protein. A clone size is listed for some rows: how often the clone was seen (once, few, many), or a class if it is expanded.

V gene: TRBV10-3; J gene: TRBJ2-7; clone size: many; CDR3 protein: AISESPGQYEQY
V gene: TRBV7-9; J gene: TRBJ1-1; clone size: many; CDR3 protein: ASSGRQNTEAF
V gene: TRBV5-4; J gene: TRBJ2-1; clone size: few; CDR3 protein: ASSIGLAGGGNEQF
V gene: TRBV6-1; J gene: TRBJ2-7; clone size: NA; CDR3 protein: ASSPNRRYEQY
V gene: TRBV6-1; J gene: TRBJ2-1; clone size: NA; CDR3 protein: ASSEVWGKYNGQF
V gene: TRBV3-1; J gene: TRBJ2-3; clone size: many; CDR3 protein: ASSQRQGAGTDTQY
V gene: TRBV19; J gene: TRBJ2-3; clone size: NA; CDR3 protein: ASTPGGETQY
V gene: TRBV18; J gene: TRBJ2-1; clone size: many; CDR3 protein: ASSPGLVLENEQF
V gene: TRBV29-1; J gene: TRBJ2-7; clone size: NA; CDR3 protein: SARLADTYEQY
V gene: TRBV7-8; J gene: TRBJ1-1; clone size: many; CDR3 protein: ASSLLKRTPTFFTEAF
V gene: TRBV6-5; J gene: TRBJ1-1; clone size: many; CDR3 protein: ASSYFRSVRGNTEAF
V gene: TRBV7-9; J gene: TRBJ2-4; clone size: few; CDR3 protein: ASSLTGGGTKNIQY
V gene: TRBV7-9; J gene: TRBJ2-3; clone size: many; CDR3 protein: ASSLGAADTQY
V gene: TRBV12-3/TRBV12-4; J gene: TRBJ2-3; clone size: many; CDR3 protein: ASSLAGGNADTQY
V gene: TRBV9; J gene: TRBJ2-3; clone size: NA; CDR3 protein: ASSVVSGRASDTQY
V gene: TRBV29-1; J gene: TRBJ2-7; clone size: NA; CDR3 protein: SVVQSGTESLRGQY
V gene: TRBV7-6; J gene: TRBJ2-3; clone size: NA; CDR3 protein: ASSRTGSTDTQY
V gene: TRBV6-1; J gene: TRBJ1-2; clone size: many; CDR3 protein: ASRDLKTWGYT
V gene: TRBV18; J gene: TRBJ1-1; clone size: many; CDR3 protein: ASSTGVGNTEAF
V gene: TRBV24-1; J gene: TRBJ2-1; clone size: many; CDR3 protein: AVQGAGGKGNEQF
V gene: TRBV6-2/TRBV6-3; J gene: TRBJ1-2; clone size: many; CDR3 protein: ASSYPSTDGYT
V gene: TRBV3-1; J gene: TRBJ2-1; clone size: many; CDR3 protein: ASKTGTGNNEQF
V gene: TRBV20-1; J gene: TRBJ1-6; clone size: many; CDR3 protein: SARKDPYNSPLH
V gene: TRBV19; J gene: TRBJ2-7; clone size: few; CDR3 protein: ASSRGLTGAYEQY
V gene: TRBV7-9; J gene: TRBJ2-7; clone size: many; CDR3 protein: ASSSSREQY
V gene: TRBV7-6; J gene: TRBJ1-2; clone size: NA; CDR3 protein: ASSPQAGVDGYT
V gene: TRBV12-3/TRBV12-4; J gene: TRBJ2-5; clone size: NA; CDR3 protein: ASSSTGTGDKKTQY
V gene: TRBV12-3/TRBV12-4; J gene: TRBJ1-4; clone size: NA; CDR3 protein: ATRAPTGEKLF
V gene: TRBV19; J gene: TRBJ1-5; clone size: many; CDR3 protein: ASRRQFNQPQH
V gene: TRBV6-1; J gene: TRBJ2-1; clone size: NA; CDR3 protein: AISVDSPFYSEQF
V gene: TRBV6-1; J gene: TRBJ2-1; clone size: many; CDR3 protein: ASSQTGTGVISSYNEQF
V gene: TRBV25-1; J gene: TRBJ1-4; clone size: many; CDR3 protein: ASSRGYTEKLF
V gene: TRBV3-1; J gene: TRBJ2-1; clone size: many; CDR3 protein: ASSQTYNEQF
V gene: TRBV6-4; J gene: TRBJ1-2; clone size: medium-sized; CDR3 protein: ASSDQDSHRDGYT
V gene: TRBV15; J gene: TRBJ2-7; clone size: many; CDR3 protein: ATSRSRGYGYEQY
V gene: TRBV29-1; J gene: TRBJ2-3; clone size: NA; CDR3 protein: SVGGGGTDTQY
V gene: TRBV5-1; J gene: TRBJ1-1; clone size: NA; CDR3 protein: ASSSGPGDTEAF
V gene: TRBV4-1; J gene: TRBJ2-7; clone size: NA; CDR3 protein: ASSLMDRGDEQY
V gene: TRBV29-1; J gene: TRBJ1-1; clone size: NA; CDR3 protein: SVEVAANTEAF
V gene: TRBV6-1; J gene: TRBJ2-1; clone size: many; CDR3 protein: ASSIQVNNEQF
V gene: TRBV27; J gene: TRBJ1-1; clone size: NA; CDR3 protein: ASSWDRDGTEAF
V gene: TRBV7-2; J gene: TRBJ2-2; clone size: many; CDR3 protein: ASSLVGRPNTGELF
V gene: TRBV5-4; J gene: TRBJ2-1; clone size: NA; CDR3 protein: ASSMAGGSSYNEQF
V gene: TRBV16; J gene: TRBJ1-1; clone size: many; CDR3 protein: ASSRGPRSTEAF
V gene: TRBV7-6; J gene: TRBJ1-5; clone size: many; CDR3 protein: ASSSLLGDQPQH
V gene: TRBV4-1; J gene: TRBJ2-7; clone size: many; CDR3 protein: ASSPQQGEIEQY